This T cell receptor beta chain was recovered during a study of regulatory T cells in long-lasting Graves disease. Researchers made TCR beta libraries by using iRepertoire HTBI primers and running Arm-PCR on CDR3 regions. TCRdb used MiXCR to reprocess the multiplex PCR reads, holding one entry per CDR3 protein. Of a few hundred thousand distinct CDR3 sequences in the sample, around a sixth were seen once. Findings of the study overall: Persistent disease was characterized by preferential usage of TRBV28, TRBJ1-2 and TRBJ2-5.

This sample's time point: newly diagnosed GD, antithyroid drugs for less than 3 months. PBMCs provided the RNA from which the TCR library was made. This clonotype was recorded a few times. As yet, its antigen is unknown. The germline V gene has CDR1 SGHNT and CDR2 YYREEE (reference sequence). The CDR3 length is 15 residues. J was trimmed by 6 bases and V by 3 bases; bases with no gene match: 3. The sample was also reused in another study, on T cells in Graves' hyperthyroidism and ophthalmopathy. That paper notes: A set of HTBI primers served as the primers for a first-round RT-PCR of the TCR CDR3.

The chain employs TRBV5-4 and TRBJ2-2; 12 nucleotides match TRBD2. Sample: peripheral blood mononuclear cells (PBMCs), taken at new diagnosis, from a patient treated with antithyroid drugs. The receptor was derived from a woman aged 25 to 39 with Graves disease. The CDR3 sequence is CASSSLAGGPGELFF. In nucleotides, the CDR3 is TGTGCCAGCAGCTCCCTAGCGGGGGGGCCCGGGGAGCTGTTTTTT.